This is a list of T cell receptor beta chains from one sample in a study of cytomegalovirus exposure and HLA in healthy donors. Sequenced by immunoSEQ multiplex PCR; TCRdb stores in-frame clones only, minus some. The table lists roughly 200,000 clones, less than 85% of them singletons. The sample was PBMCs. These TCRs come from a man between 18 and 35 years old in good health and CMV-seronegative. Each CDR3 is given with its conserved first and last residue.

j_call v_call cdr3_aa
TRBJ2-1 TRBV29-1 CSVSHNEQFF
TRBJ2-2 TRBV27 CASSLLLAGGPGELFF
TRBJ2-5 TRBV29-1 CSVEVGGLGETQYF
TRBJ2-1 TRBV5-1 CASSPGEGYNEQFF
TRBJ2-1 TRBV28 CATKAGELNEQFF
TRBJ2-7 TRBV4-1 CASSPHGRGSGEQYF
TRBJ1-1 TRBV7-3 CASSLAGQATEAFF
TRBJ2-7 TRBV28 CASSFPSGTSGNYEQYF
TRBJ1-1 TRBV9 CASSVYGGTEAFF
TRBJ1-2 TRBV5-1 CASSTQTTGDYGYTF
TRBJ1-2 TRBV27 CASSANRDYYGYTF
TRBJ2-7 TRBV18 CASSYTDGTTEQYF
TRBJ2-5 TRBV7-9 CASSLVSGVETQYF
TRBJ1-1 TRBV29-1 CSVNTGGSRNTEAFF
TRBJ2-5 TRBV6-1 CASRKDRLQETQYF
TRBJ1-3 TRBV5-1 CASSPESRNTIYF
TRBJ1-2 TRBV9 CASSSRDSPIYGYTF
TRBJ2-3 TRBV5-4 CASSWDRGDTDTQYF
TRBJ2-3 TRBV5-8 CASSLAWTSGEITDTQYF
TRBJ2-1 TRBV27 CASSFGGQHNEQFF
TRBJ1-2 TRBV21-1 CASSIGTGCHYGYTF
TRBJ2-2 TRBV6-4 CARYGLAGGANTGELFF
TRBJ1-2 TRBV10-3 CAISSPKDRTNYGYTF
TRBJ2-7 TRBV19 CASSNRVNEQYF
TRBJ2-5 TRBV5-4 CASSQKDSTETQYF
TRBJ2-3 TRBV2 CASSRIRVGADTQYF
TRBJ2-3 TRBV10-1 CASSDTAFAGRSTDTQYF
TRBJ2-7 TRBV5-1 CASSLIGTGSYEQYF
TRBJ2-7 TRBV30 CAWSVVPGGTSWQYF
TRBJ1-1 TRBV2 CASRGRADTEAFF
TRBJ1-5 TRBV2 CASTRTGMEPQHF
TRBJ2-1 TRBV29-1 CSVAAPRGAGLVPFF
TRBJ2-6 TRBV2 CASSRTGLISGANVLTF
TRBJ2-5 TRBV6-1 CASSATDPPKTQYF
TRBJ1-2 TRBV6-1 CASSPMGANYGYTF
TRBJ2-7 TRBV7-9 CASSLAQLGGDEQYF
TRBJ2-2 TRBV6-5 CASSYSIVPTTGELFF
TRBJ2-7 TRBV6-5 CASRSLSGSNYEQYF
TRBJ1-2 TRBV7-8 CASSFFRTGVREGYTF